Listed below are T cell receptor beta chains from one sample, sequenced in a study of human T cells and chemical hapten exposure. TCRdb analysed the RACE reads with MiXCR anew, one entry per CDR3 protein. This table holds about 92,000 distinct CDR3 sequences, around 10% found once. The sample consisted of whole blood, taken in connection with sensitization to the hapten diphenylcyclopropenone (DPC). All receptors derive from a woman in her 40s with alopecia areata. Some clones in this sample may be carry-over from other donors' samples. CDR3s include the opening cysteine and the closing phenylalanine or tryptophan. Each record gives: V gene, J gene, CDR3 protein.

TRBV28,TRBJ2-7,CATHLTGGSGSSYEQYF
TRBV7-9,TRBJ1-1,CASSLPKTEAFF
TRBV29-1,TRBJ2-3,CSVESSGTDTQYF
TRBV2,TRBJ1-6,CASTQYNSPLHF
TRBV6-1,TRBJ2-5,CASSEDREETRYF
TRBV3-1,TRBJ1-5,CASSSGGGRVPQHF
TRBV12-3/TRBV12-4,TRBJ1-1,CASQTTEAFF
TRBV6-5,TRBJ1-2,CASTGDLNYGYTF
TRBV7-9,TRBJ1-5,CASSGQDQPQHF
TRBV4-1,TRBJ2-2,CASSQNYANTGELFF
TRBV6-2/TRBV6-3,TRBJ2-3,CASSYFSAGRTDTQYF
TRBV18,TRBJ1-1,CASSLSGQGGTAAFF
TRBV20-1,TRBJ1-5,CSARDRVQPQHF
TRBV6-1,TRBJ1-1,CASKDSLNTEAFF
TRBV2,TRBJ2-3,CASSVGTGTMDTQYF
TRBV4-1,TRBJ1-1,CASSQDLAEAFF
TRBV20-1,TRBJ2-7,CSAITSGGPPDYEQYF
TRBV7-9,TRBJ1-4,CASSRGDVHLF
TRBV20-1,TRBJ2-2,CSAWGAPNTGELFF
TRBV11-2,TRBJ2-5,CASSLGSGGVLEETQYF
TRBV20-1,TRBJ2-7,CSAPSSGPRSYEQYF
TRBV28,TRBJ2-1,CASSSGRGSYNEQFF
TRBV7-2,TRBJ2-1,CASSSSGKGYNEQFF
TRBV6-2/TRBV6-3,TRBJ1-2,CASSLTDSSNYGYTF
TRBV4-3,TRBJ2-3,CASSRGRGGGYTDTQYF
TRBV12-5,TRBJ2-4,CASGSRTAGDIQYF
TRBV6-5,TRBJ1-1,CASSPGGGEAFF
TRBV19,TRBJ2-3,CASNHLGGDTQYF
TRBV5-4,TRBJ2-1,CASTGPGQGGSYNEQFF
TRBV20-1,TRBJ1-5,CSASSGTAPNQPQHF
TRBV4-1,TRBJ1-5,CASSSTGDGNQPQHF
TRBV6-5,TRBJ2-6,CASSPLRRGGLSGANVLTF
TRBV10-2,TRBJ1-5,CASSAGSDYNQPQHF
TRBV18,TRBJ1-1,CASSPGTGTEAFF
TRBV2,TRBJ1-2,CASSASQLYYGYTF
TRBV29-1,TRBJ2-1,CSVEDQIVGQTQRDEQFF
TRBV29-1,TRBJ2-2,CSVEDRGNTGELFF
TRBV14,TRBJ2-7,CASSLSGGAYKQYF
TRBV5-1,TRBJ2-2,CASSLEGMRTGELFF
TRBV12-2,TRBJ2-7,CASRLGGTSGERLYEQYF
TRBV4-3,TRBJ1-6,CASSQTTQWLPTSPLHF
TRBV29-1,TRBJ2-1,CSAQGANEQFF
TRBV6-1,TRBJ1-1,CASKDRVVTEAFF
TRBV7-2,TRBJ2-3,CASSLGLLTQYF
TRBV9,TRBJ2-3,CASSVEGLPRDTQYF
TRBV4-3,TRBJ2-3,CASSHGDSSATQYF
TRBV10-3,TRBJ2-1,CATGTSDSYNEQFF
TRBV5-1,TRBJ2-3,CASSFDGTDTQYF
TRBV7-9,TRBJ2-7,CASSSPGWIHEQYF
TRBV30,TRBJ2-5,CAWSAGTEETQYF
TRBV12-3/TRBV12-4,TRBJ2-2,CASSPGTNTGELFF
TRBV4-3,TRBJ1-4,CASSNPPEGALRTNEKLFF
TRBV6-2/TRBV6-3,TRBJ2-7,CASSYLSGTFGHEQYF